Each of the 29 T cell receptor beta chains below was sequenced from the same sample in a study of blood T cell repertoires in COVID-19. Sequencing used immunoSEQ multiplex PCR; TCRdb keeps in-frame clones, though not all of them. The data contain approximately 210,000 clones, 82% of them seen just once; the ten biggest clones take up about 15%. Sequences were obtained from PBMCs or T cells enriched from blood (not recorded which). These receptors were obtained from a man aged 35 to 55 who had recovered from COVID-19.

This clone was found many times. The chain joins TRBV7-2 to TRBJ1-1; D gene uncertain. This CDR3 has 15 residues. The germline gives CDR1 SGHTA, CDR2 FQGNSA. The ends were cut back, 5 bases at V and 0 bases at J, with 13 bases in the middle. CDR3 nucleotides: TGTGCCAGCAGCCTATTCAGGTTTATGAACACTGAAGCTTTCTTT. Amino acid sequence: CASSLFRFMNTEAFF.

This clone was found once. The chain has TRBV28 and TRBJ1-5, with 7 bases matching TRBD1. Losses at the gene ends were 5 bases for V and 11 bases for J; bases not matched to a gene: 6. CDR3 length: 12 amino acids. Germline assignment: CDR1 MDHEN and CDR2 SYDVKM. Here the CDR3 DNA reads TGTGCCAGCAGTCCCCCAACAGGGGCCCAGCATTTT. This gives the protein CASSPPTGAQHF.

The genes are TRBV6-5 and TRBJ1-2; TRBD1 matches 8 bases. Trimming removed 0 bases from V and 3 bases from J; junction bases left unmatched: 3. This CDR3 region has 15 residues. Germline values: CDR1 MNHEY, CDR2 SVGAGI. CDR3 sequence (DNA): TGTGCCAGCAGTTACTCGGGCAGGGGGCACTATGGCTACACCTTC. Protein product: CASSYSGRGHYGYTF.

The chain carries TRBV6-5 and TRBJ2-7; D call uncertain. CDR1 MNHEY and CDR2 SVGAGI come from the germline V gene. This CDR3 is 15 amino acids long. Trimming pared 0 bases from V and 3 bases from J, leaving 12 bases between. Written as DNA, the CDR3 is TGTGCCAGCAGTTACTCGATCAACGGTCGCTACGAGCAGTACTTC. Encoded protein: CASSYSINGRYEQYF.

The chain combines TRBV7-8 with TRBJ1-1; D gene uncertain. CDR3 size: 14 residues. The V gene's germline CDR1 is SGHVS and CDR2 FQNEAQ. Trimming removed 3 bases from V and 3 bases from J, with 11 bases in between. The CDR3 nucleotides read TGTGCCAGCAGCTTGAGGGAAAGTGACACTGAAGCTTTCTTT. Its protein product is CASSLRESDTEAFF.

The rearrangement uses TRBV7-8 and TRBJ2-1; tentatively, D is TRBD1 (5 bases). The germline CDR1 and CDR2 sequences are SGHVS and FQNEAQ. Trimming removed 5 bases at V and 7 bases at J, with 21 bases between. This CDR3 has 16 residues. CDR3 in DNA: TGTGCCAGCAGCCATCTCCGGGTGGTAGGGGTGAATGAGCAGTTCTTC. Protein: CASSHLRVVGVNEQFF.

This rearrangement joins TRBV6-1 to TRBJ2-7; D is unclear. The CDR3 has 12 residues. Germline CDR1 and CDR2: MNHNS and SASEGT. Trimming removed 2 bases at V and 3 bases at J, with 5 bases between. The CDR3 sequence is CASSEIGYEQYF. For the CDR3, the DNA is TGTGCCAGCAGTGAAATCGGCTACGAGCAGTACTTC.

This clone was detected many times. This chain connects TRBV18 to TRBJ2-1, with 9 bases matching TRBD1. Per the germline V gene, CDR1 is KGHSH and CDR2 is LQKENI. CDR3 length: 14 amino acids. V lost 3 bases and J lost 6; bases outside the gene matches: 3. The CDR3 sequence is CASSPGTGINEQFF. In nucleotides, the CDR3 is TGTGCCAGCTCACCCGGGACAGGGATCAATGAGCAGTTCTTC. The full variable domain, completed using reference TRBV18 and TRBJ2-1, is NAGVMQNPRHLVRRRGQEARLRCSPMKGHSHVYWYRQLPEEGLKFMVYLQKENIIDESGMPKERFSAEFPKEGPSILRIQQVVRGDSAAYFCASSPGTGINEQFFGPGTRLTVL.

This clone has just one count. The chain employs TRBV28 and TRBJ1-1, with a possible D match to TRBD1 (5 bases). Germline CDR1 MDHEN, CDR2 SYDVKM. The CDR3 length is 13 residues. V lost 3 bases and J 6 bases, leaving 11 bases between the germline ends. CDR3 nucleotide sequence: TGTGCCAGCAGTTTCGGCGGGGGGGCTGAAGCTTTCTTT. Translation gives CASSFGGGAEAFF.

The CDR3 spells CASSPGDYSYQETQYF. The CDR3 DNA follows: TGTGCCAGCAGTCCAGGGGACTACTCGTACCAAGAGACCCAGTACTTC. The rearrangement uses TRBV27 and TRBJ2-5, with D possibly being TRBD2 (7 bases). The V gene lost 5 bases and the J gene lost 0 bases, with 16 bases spanning the gap. The CDR3 sequence is 16 residues long. CDR1 and CDR2 from the germline V gene are MNHEY and SMNVEV (reference sequence).

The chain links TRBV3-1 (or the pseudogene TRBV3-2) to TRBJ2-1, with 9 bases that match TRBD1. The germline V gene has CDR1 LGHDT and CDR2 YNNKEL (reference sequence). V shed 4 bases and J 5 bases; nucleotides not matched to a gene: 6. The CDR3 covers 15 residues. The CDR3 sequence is CASSRGTGTNNEQFF. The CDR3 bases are TGTGCCAGCAGCCGGGGGACAGGGACTAACAATGAGCAGTTCTTC.

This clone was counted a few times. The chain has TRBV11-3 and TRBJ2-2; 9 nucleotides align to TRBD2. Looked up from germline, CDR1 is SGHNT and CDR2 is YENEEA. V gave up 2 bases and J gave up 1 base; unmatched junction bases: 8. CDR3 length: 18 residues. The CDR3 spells CASSLRPPSGKNTGELFF. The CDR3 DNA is TGTGCCAGCAGCTTAAGGCCTCCTAGCGGGAAGAACACCGGGGAGCTGTTTTTT.

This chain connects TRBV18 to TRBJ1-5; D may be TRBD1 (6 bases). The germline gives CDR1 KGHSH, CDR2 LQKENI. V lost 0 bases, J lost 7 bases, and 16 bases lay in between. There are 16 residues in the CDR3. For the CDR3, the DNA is TGTGCCAGCTCACCACCGGGGGGGCAACAGGGCCAGCCCCAGCATTTT. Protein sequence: CASSPPGGQQGQPQHF.

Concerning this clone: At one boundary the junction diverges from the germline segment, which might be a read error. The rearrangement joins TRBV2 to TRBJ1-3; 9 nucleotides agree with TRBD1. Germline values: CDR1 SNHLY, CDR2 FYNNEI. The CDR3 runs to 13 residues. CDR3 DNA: TGTGCCGGCAGCCGGGGACAGGGTAACACCATATATTTT. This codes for CAGSRGQGNTIYF.

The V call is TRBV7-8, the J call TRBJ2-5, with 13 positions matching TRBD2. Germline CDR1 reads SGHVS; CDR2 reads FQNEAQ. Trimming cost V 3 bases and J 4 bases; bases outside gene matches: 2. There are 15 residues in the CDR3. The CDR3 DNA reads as TGTGCCAGCAGCTTCGGACTAGCGGGAGTAGAGACCCAGTACTTC. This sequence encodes CASSFGLAGVETQYF.

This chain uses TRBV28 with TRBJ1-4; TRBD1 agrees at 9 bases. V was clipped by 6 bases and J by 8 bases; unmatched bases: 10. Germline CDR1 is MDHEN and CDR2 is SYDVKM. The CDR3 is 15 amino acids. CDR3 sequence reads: CASRTGQGSWEKLFF. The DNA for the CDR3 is TGTGCCAGCAGGACGGGACAGGGCTCCTGGGAAAAACTGTTTTTT.

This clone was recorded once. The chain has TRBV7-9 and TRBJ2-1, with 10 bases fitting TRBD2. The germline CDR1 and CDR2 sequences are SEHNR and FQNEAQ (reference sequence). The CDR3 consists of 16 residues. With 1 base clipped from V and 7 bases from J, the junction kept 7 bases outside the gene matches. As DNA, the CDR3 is TGTGCCAGCAGCTTAGTAGCTAGCGGGAGAAAGAATGAGCAGTTCTTC. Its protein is CASSLVASGRKNEQFF.

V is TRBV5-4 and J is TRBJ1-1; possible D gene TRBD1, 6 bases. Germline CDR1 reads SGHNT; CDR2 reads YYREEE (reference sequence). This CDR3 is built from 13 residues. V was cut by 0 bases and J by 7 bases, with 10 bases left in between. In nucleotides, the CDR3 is TGTGCCAGCAGCTTGGGGCAGGGGCTTGAAGCTTTCTTT. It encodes CASSLGQGLEAFF.

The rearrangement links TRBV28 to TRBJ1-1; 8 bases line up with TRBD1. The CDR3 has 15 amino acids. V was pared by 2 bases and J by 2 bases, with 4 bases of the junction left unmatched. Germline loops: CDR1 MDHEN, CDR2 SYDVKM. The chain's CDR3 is CASSLGTGHNTEAFF. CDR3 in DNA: TGTGCCAGCAGTTTAGGGACAGGCCATAACACTGAAGCTTTCTTT. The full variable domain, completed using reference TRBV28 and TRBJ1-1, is DVKVTQSSRYLVKRTGEKVFLECVQDMDHENMFWYRQDPGLGLRLIYFSYDVKMKEKGDIPEGYSVSREKKERFSLILESASTNQTSMYLCASSLGTGHNTEAFFGQGTRLTVV.

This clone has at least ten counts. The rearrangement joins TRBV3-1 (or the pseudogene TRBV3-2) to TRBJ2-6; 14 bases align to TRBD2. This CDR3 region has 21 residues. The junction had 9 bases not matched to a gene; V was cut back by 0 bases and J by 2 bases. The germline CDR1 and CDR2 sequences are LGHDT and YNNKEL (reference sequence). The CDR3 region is CASSQDWWTSGRRTGANVLTF. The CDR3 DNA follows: TGTGCCAGCAGCCAAGATTGGTGGACTAGCGGGAGGCGCACTGGGGCCAACGTCCTGACTTTC.

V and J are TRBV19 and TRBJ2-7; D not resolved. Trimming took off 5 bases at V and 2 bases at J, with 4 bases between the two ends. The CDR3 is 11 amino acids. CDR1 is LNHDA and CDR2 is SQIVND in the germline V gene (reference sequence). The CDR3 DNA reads TGTGCCAGTAGTTCCACCTACGAGCAGTACTTC. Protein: CASSSTYEQYF.

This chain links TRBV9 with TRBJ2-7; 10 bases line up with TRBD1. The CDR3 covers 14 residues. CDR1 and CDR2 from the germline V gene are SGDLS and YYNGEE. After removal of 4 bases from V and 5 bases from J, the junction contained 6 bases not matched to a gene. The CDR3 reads CASSLGTGVHEQYF. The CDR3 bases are TGTGCCAGCAGCCTTGGGACAGGGGTCCACGAGCAGTACTTC. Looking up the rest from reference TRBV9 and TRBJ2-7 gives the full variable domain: DSGVTQTPKHLITATGQRVTLRCSPRSGDLSVYWYQQSLDQGLQFLIQYYNGEERAKGNILERFSAQQFPDLHSELNLSSLELGDSALYFCASSLGTGVHEQYFGPGTRLTVT.

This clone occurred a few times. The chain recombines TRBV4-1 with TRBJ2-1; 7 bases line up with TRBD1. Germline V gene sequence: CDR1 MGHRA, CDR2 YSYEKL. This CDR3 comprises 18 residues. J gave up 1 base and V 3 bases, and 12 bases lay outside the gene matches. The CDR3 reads CASSHRPRQGRSYNEQFF. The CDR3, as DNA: TGCGCCAGCAGCCATCGGCCCCGACAGGGTCGGTCCTACAATGAGCAGTTCTTC.

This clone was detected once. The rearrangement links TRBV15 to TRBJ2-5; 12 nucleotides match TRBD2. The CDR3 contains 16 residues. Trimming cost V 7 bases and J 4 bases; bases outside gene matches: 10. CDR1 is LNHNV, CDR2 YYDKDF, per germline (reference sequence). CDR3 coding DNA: TGTGCCACCACCTCGACTAGCGGGAGATTCTCAGAGACCCAGTACTTC. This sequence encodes CATTSTSGRFSETQYF.

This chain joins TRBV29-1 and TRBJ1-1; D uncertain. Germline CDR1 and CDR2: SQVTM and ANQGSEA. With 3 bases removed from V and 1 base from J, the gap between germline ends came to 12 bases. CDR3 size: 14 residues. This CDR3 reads CSVEAGGGNTEAFF. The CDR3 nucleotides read TGCAGCGTTGAGGCGGGTGGAGGGAACACTGAAGCTTTCTTT.

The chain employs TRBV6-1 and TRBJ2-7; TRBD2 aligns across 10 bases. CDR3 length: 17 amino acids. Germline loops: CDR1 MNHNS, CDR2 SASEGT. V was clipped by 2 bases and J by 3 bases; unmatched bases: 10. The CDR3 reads CASSEIGTSGALYEQYF. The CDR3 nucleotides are TGTGCCAGCAGTGAAATAGGTACTAGCGGGGCTCTCTACGAGCAGTACTTC.

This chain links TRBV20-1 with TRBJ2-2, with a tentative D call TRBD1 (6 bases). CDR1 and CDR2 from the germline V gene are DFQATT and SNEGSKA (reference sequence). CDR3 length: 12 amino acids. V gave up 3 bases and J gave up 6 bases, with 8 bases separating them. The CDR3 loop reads CSASNRAGELFF. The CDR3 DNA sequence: TGCAGTGCTAGTAACAGGGCCGGGGAGCTGTTTTTT.

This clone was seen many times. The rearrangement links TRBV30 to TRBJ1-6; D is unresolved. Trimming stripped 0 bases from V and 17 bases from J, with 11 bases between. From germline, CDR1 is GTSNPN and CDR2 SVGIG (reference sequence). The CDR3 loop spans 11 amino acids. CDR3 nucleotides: TGTGCCTGGAGTGTGGGCAGTTTGTTCCACTTT. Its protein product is CAWSVGSLFHF. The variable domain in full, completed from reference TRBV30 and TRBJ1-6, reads SQTIHQWPATLVQPVGSPLSLECTVEGTSNPNLYWYRQAAGRGLQLLFYSVGIGQISSEVPQNLSASRPQDRQFILSSKKLLLSDSGFYLCAWSVGSLFHFGNGTRLTVT.

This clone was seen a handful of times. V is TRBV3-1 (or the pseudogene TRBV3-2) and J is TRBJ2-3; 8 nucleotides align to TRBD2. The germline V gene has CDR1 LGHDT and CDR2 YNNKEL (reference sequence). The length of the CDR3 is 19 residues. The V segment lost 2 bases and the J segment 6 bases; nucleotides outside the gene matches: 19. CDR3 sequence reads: CASSQLGTSLSTRADTQYF. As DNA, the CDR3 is TGTGCCAGCAGCCAATTAGGGACTAGTCTTTCGACCAGAGCGGATACGCAGTATTTT.